The 6 T cell receptor beta chains below were found in one sample sequenced in a study of PD-1 blockade in classical Hodgkin lymphoma. Profiled with immunoSEQ multiplex PCR; TCRdb holds only in-frame clones, not every one. The table records fewer than 40,000 clones, 88% of them present only once. This sample's time point: newly diagnosed, previously untreated cHL patient sample. By magnetic negative selection, CD4+ T cells were purified from thawed PBMCs. The sequencing input was CD4+ T cells from blood. The receptors shown here come from a human donor with classical Hodgkin lymphoma.

The chain links TRBV12-5 to TRBJ2-3; the match to TRBD1 covers 7 bases. The CDR3 length is 12 residues. Germline values: CDR1 LGHNT, CDR2 FRNRAP. V lost 6 bases, J lost 5 bases, and 2 bases stayed unmatched. This CDR3 is CASGQGKDTQYF. The CDR3 region has the DNA TGTGCTAGTGGACAGGGGAAAGATACGCAGTATTTT. Based on the CDR3 plus reference TRBV12-5 and TRBJ2-3, the full variable domain is DARVTQTPRHKVTEMGQEVTMRCQPILGHNTVFWYRQTMMQGLELLAYFRNRAPLDDSGMPKDRFSAEMPDATLATLKIQPSEPRDSAVYFCASGQGKDTQYFGPGTRLTVL.

The V and J genes are TRBV6-5 and TRBJ1-1; D is possibly TRBD1 (6 bases). V shed 2 bases and J shed 10 bases, with 17 bases lying between them. The germline gives CDR1 MNHEY, CDR2 SVGAGI. The CDR3 has 14 residues. The CDR3 is CASSYVRDNRGAFF. CDR3 nucleotide sequence: TGTGCCAGCAGTTACGTTCGGGACAATCGGGGAGCTTTCTTT.

The chain carries TRBV7-2 and TRBJ1-2; 7 nucleotides match TRBD1. This CDR3 has 13 residues. Looked up from germline, CDR1 is SGHTA and CDR2 is FQGNSA. Trimming cost V 3 bases and J 8 bases; bases outside gene matches: 6. In DNA form, the CDR3 reads TGTGCCAGCAGCTTCCAGGGGGGAGAAGGCTACACCTTC. Protein product: CASSFQGGEGYTF.

The rearrangement links TRBV5-1 to TRBJ2-2, with D perhaps TRBD2 (6 bases). This CDR3 spans 15 amino acids. V lost 2 bases and J lost 0, with 8 bases in between. Germline V CDR1 and CDR2: SGHRS, YFSETQ. The CDR3 DNA reads as TGCGCCAGCAGCTTTGGGGGGACGAACACCGGGGAGCTGTTTTTT. Translating gives CASSFGGTNTGELFF.

The J gene is TRBJ1-1, the V gene TRBV10-3, with D uncertain. Trimming pared 5 bases from V and 5 bases from J, leaving 15 bases between. The germline gives CDR1 ENHRY, CDR2 SYGVKD. The CDR3 length is 14 residues. CDR3 nucleotides: TGTGCCATCAGTCCAAGGCAGTCGGGGACTGAAGCTTTCTTT. It encodes CAISPRQSGTEAFF.

The gene calls are TRBV5-1 and TRBJ2-5, with TRBD1 matching over 7 bases. Judging by the DNA end, TRBJ2-7 fits better; the J call may be wrong. Per the germline V gene, CDR1 is SGHRS and CDR2 is YFSETQ. This CDR3 is built from 15 residues. The CDR3 DNA reads TGCGCCAGCAGCTCGGCCGGGACAGCGGCTTACGAGCAGTACTTC. This gives the protein CASSSAGTAAYEQYF.